This T cell receptor (beta chain) was obtained from a study of shared clonotypes between healthy human individuals. Study results and limitations: Even with large depth, rarefaction showed that sorted-subset sequencing was incomplete.

Sequencing was performed with immunoSEQ multiplex PCR; in TCRdb, only in-frame clones are kept and a portion is missing. The data show over 2,000,000 clones, with 93% seen just once and less than 2% held by the top ten. Regarding this clone: Its target is not known.

The naive CD8 population came from CD45RO-negative cells selected for CCR7, without terminally differentiated effector memory CD45RA+ cells. The length of the CDR3 is 13 residues. The trim removed 4 bases at V and 6 bases at J, leaving 5 bases unmatched. Germline-derived CDR1 and CDR2 are WNHNN and SYGVQD (reference sequence). This chain joins TRBV10-1 and TRBJ2-7; 8 nucleotides align to TRBD2. The specimen was naive CD8+ T cells from PBMCs. The TCR comes from a man between 18 and 35 years old in good health. Some clones in this sample may be carry-over from other donors' samples. The CDR3 nucleotides are TGCGCCAGCAGTGTGCAGCGGGAGACCGAGCAGTACTTC. Amino acids: CASSVQRETEQYF.